Given below is one T cell receptor beta chain in context. The data stem from a study of technical replicates of blood from a few donors. Clones were sequenced by immunoSEQ multiplex PCR, and TCRdb holds only the in-frame ones, with some missing. There are tens of thousands of clones in the sample; less than 99% occur only once, and over 0.2% lies in the top ten. The V gene lost 0 bases and the J gene lost 2 bases, with 17 bases spanning the gap. The CDR3 loop spans 18 amino acids. Germline lookup yields CDR1 LGHNA and CDR2 YSLEER. The chain is built from TRBV4-3 and TRBJ1-3; perhaps TRBD1 as D (6 bases). Sequences were obtained from T cells isolated from PBMCs. This TCR was recovered from a human donor in good health. The CDR3 bases are TGCGCCAGCAGCCAAGACCTAGGACAGCCCTCTCCTGGAAACACCATATATTTT. As protein: CASSQDLGQPSPGNTIYF.